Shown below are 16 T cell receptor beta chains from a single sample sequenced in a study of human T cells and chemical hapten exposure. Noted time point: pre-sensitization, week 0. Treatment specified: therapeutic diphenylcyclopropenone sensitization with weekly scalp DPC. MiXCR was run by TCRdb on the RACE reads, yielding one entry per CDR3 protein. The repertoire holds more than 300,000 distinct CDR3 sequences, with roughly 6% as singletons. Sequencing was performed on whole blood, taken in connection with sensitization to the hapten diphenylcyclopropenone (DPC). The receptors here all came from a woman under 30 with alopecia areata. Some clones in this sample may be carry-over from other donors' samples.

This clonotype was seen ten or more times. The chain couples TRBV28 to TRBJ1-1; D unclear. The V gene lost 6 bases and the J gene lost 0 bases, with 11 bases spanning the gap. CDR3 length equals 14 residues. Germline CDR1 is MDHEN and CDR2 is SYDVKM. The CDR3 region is CASRIGDLNTEAFF. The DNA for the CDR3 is TGTGCCAGCAGGATAGGTGACCTGAACACTGAAGCTTTCTTT.

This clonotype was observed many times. CDR3 loop: CASSLGQGSGQPQHF. The CDR3 bases are TGTGCCAGCAGCTTAGGACAGGGAAGCGGTCAGCCCCAGCATTTT. This rearrangement joins TRBV7-2 to TRBJ1-5; 7 nucleotides line up with TRBD1. The CDR3 contains 15 residues. The germline V gene has CDR1 SGHTA and CDR2 FQGNSA. V shed 1 base, J shed 6 bases, and the junction held 6 bases outside the gene matches.

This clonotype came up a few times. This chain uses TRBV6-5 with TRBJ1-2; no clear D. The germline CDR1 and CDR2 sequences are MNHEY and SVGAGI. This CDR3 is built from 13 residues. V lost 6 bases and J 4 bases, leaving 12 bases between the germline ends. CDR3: CASRGGMGYGYTF. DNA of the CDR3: TGTGCCAGCAGGGGAGGGATGGGCTATGGCTACACCTTC.

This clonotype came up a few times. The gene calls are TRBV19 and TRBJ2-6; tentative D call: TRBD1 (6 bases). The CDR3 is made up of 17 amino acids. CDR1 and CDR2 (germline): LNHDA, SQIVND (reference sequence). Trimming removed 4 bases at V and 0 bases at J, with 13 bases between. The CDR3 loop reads CASSTHRGGSGANVLTF. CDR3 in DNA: TGTGCCAGTAGTACGCACCGAGGGGGCTCTGGGGCCAACGTCCTGACTTTC.

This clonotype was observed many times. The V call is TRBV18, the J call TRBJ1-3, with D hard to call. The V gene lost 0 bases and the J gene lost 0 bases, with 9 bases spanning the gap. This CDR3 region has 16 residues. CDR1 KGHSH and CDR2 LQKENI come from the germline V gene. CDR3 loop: CASSPPNGNSGNTIYF. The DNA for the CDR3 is TGTGCCAGCTCACCACCGAACGGGAACTCTGGAAACACCATATATTTT.

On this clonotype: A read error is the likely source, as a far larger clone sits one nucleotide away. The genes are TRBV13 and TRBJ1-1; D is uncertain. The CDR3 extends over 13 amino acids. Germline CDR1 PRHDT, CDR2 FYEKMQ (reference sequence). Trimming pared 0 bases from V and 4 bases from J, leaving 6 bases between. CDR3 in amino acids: CASSLGDGTEAFF. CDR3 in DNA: TGTGCCAGCAGCTTAGGGGATGGCACTGAAGCTTTCTTT. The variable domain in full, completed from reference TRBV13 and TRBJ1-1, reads AAGVIQSPRHLIKEKRETATLKCYPIPRHDTVYWYQQGPGQDPQFLISFYEKMQSDKGSIPDRFSAQQFSDYHSELNMSSLELGDSALYFCASSLGDGTEAFFGQGTRLTVV.

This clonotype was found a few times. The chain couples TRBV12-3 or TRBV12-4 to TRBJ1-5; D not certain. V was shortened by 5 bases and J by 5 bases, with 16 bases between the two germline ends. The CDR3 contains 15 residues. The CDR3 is CASSISDLGDQPQHF. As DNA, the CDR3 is TGTGCCAGCAGTATCTCGGATCTCGGGGATCAGCCCCAGCATTTT.

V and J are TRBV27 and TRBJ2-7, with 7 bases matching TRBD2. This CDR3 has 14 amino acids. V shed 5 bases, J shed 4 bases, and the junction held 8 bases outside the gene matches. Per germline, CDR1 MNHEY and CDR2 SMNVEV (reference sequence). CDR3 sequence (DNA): TGTGCCAGCAGTAGATCTGGGAGGGCTTACGAGCAGTACTTC. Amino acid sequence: CASSRSGRAYEQYF.

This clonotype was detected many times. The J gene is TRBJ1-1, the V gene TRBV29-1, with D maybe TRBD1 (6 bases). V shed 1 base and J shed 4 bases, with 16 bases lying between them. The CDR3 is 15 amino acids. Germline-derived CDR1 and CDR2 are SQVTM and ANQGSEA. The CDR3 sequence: CSVEAPGVKGTEAFF. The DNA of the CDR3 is TGCAGCGTTGAAGCTCCAGGGGTAAAGGGCACTGAAGCTTTCTTT.

CDR3 DNA sequence: TGTGCCAGCAGTTTGCAGAGTTTAGGGGCTTCGACAGGGAATCAGCCCCAGCATTTT. This encodes CASSLQSLGASTGNQPQHF. The chain is built from TRBV5-6 and TRBJ1-5; 7 bases are shared with TRBD1. J lost 4 bases, V lost 5 bases, and 21 bases had no gene match. The CDR3 runs to 19 residues. Germline V lookup: CDR1 SGHDT, CDR2 YYEEEE.

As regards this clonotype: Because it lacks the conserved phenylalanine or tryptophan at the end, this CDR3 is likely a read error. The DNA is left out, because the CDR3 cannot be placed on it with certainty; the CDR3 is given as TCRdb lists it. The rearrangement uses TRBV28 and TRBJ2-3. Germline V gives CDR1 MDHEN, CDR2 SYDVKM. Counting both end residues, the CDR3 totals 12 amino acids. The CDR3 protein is CASSVAKETLRL.

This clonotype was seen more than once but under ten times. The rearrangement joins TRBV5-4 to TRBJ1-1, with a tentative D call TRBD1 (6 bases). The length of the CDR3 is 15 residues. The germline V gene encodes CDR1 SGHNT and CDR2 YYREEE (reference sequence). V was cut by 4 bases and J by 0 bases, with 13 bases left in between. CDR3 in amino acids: CASSRDTVLNTEAFF. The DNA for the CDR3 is TGTGCCAGCAGCAGGGACACCGTCCTGAACACTGAAGCTTTCTTT.

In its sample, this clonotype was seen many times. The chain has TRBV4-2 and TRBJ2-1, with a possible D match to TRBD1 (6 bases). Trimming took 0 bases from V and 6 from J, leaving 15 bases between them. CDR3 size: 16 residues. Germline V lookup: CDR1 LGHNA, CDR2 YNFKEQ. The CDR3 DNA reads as TGTGCCAGCAGCCAAGACGGGGTGGACAGAGCCAATGAGCAGTTCTTC. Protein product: CASSQDGVDRANEQFF.

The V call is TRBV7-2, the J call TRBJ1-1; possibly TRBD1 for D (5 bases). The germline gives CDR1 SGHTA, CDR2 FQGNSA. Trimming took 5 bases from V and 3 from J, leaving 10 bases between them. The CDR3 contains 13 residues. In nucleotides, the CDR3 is TGTGCCAGCAGCACCCAGACAGACACTGAAGCTTTCTTT. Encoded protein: CASSTQTDTEAFF. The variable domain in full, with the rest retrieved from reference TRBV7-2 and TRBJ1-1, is GAGVSQSPSNKVTEKGKDVELRCDPISGHTALYWYRQSLGQGLEFLIYFQGNSAPDKSGLPSDRFSAERTGGSVSTLTIQRTQQEDSAVYLCASSTQTDTEAFFGQGTRLTVV.

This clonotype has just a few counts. CDR3 residues: CSAAREGMNTEAFF. CDR3 in DNA: TGCAGTGCTGCCAGGGAGGGGATGAACACTGAAGCTTTCTTT. The rearrangement uses TRBV20-1 and TRBJ1-1, with D possibly matching TRBD1 (5 bases). Germline V lookup: CDR1 DFQATT, CDR2 SNEGSKA (reference sequence). Deletions cut 5 bases from V and 0 bases from J, with 13 bases between. The CDR3 sequence is 14 residues long.

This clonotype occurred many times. The CDR3 here is CASSLTARGEQYF. CDR3 nucleotides: TGTGCCAGCAGTTTGACCGCTCGGGGCGAGCAGTACTTC. The chain recombines TRBV28 with TRBJ2-7, with a possible D match to TRBD2 (5 bases). Trimming stripped 3 bases from V and 6 bases from J, with 12 bases between. Per the germline V gene, CDR1 is MDHEN and CDR2 is SYDVKM. The CDR3 is 13 residues long.